This passage covers 11 T cell receptor beta chains from one sample sequenced in a study of T cells after yellow fever vaccination. A single record per CDR3 protein comes from TCRdb applying MiXCR to the 5' RACE reads. The sample consists of about 220,000 distinct CDR3 sequences, approximately 6.8% of them appearing once. Sequencing was performed on CD4+ T cells sorted from PBMCs, taken on the day of the yellow fever booster vaccination. The receptor set was obtained from a man in his thirties or forties who received the YFV17D yellow fever vaccine.

This clonotype was detected ten times or more. The chain is built from TRBV7-9 and TRBJ2-1; no clear D gene. Trimming cost V 5 bases and J 10 bases, with 18 bases left between them. CDR1 and CDR2 (germline): SEHNR, FQNEAQ (reference sequence). The CDR3 runs to 14 residues. CDR3 in DNA: TGTGCCAGCAGCCCAACCTCTGCCCCGACAGAGCAGTTCTTC. Translating gives CASSPTSAPTEQFF.

This clonotype occurred many times. V usage is TRBV27 and J usage is TRBJ2-3; a weak D match, TRBD2 (6 bases). V lost 5 bases, J lost 0 bases, and 12 bases lay in between. CDR3 length: 15 residues. Per germline, CDR1 MNHEY and CDR2 SMNVEV (reference sequence). The CDR3 coding sequence is TGTGCCAGCAGTCTCGGGCTAGCGAGCACAGATACGCAGTATTTT. This translates into CASSLGLASTDTQYF.

At least ten counts were recorded for this clonotype. V is TRBV6-2 or TRBV6-3 and J is TRBJ1-5, with D maybe TRBD1 (5 bases). V dropped 7 bases and J dropped 8 bases, with 18 bases sitting between them. CDR3 length: 14 residues. The germline V gene has CDR1 MNHEY and CDR2 SVGEGT. The CDR3 nucleotides read TGTGCCAGCACGCTGGCAGGGTCCCCGAAGCCCCAGCATTTT. Translating it yields CASTLAGSPKPQHF.

This rearrangement joins TRBV29-1 to TRBJ2-1; no clear D. CDR3 length equals 14 residues. Germline V gives CDR1 SQVTM, CDR2 ANQGSEA. V lost 4 bases and J 3 bases, leaving 13 bases between the germline ends. CDR3 nucleotides: TGCAGCGTTGGACCCAGTTGGCTCTACAATGAGCAGTTCTTC. Amino acid sequence: CSVGPSWLYNEQFF.

As to this clonotype: This may be a read error: a much more frequent sequence differs by one nucleotide. The chain links TRBV15 to TRBJ2-2, with D tentatively TRBD2 (6 bases). Looked up from germline, CDR1 is LNHNV and CDR2 is YYDKDF (reference sequence). V was clipped by 3 bases and J by 4 bases, with 9 bases between them. This CDR3 region has 14 residues. The CDR3 nucleotides are TGTGCCACCAGCAGCCGGGGGAGCACCGGGGAGCTGTTTTTT. Protein product: CATSSRGSTGELFF. The full variable domain, its missing parts supplied by reference TRBV15 and TRBJ2-2, is DAMVIQNPRYQVTQFGKPVTLSCSQTLNHNVMYWYQQKSSQAPKLLFHYYDKDFNNEADTPDNFQSRRPNTSFCFLDIRSPGLGDTAMYLCATSSRGSTGELFFGEGSRLTVL.

In its sample, this clonotype was seen many times. The chain uses TRBV2 and TRBJ2-7, with D possibly TRBD2 on 5 matching bases. V shed 8 bases and J shed 7 bases, with 6 bases lying between them. In germline, CDR1 is SNHLY, CDR2 FYNNEI. The CDR3 sequence is 9 residues long. The chain's CDR3 is CASGEEQYF. The CDR3 DNA is TGTGCCAGCGGGGAGGAGCAGTACTTC. Full variable domain (missing parts from reference TRBV2 and TRBJ2-7): EPEVTQTPSHQVTQMGQEVILRCVPISNHLYFYWYRQILGQKVEFLVSFYNNEISEKSEIFDDQFSVERPDGSNFTLKIRSTKLEDSAMYFCASGEEQYFGPGTRLTVT.

This clonotype was found a few times. The V and J genes are TRBV20-1 and TRBJ1-1; D is perhaps TRBD1 (5 bases). The CDR3 contains 13 residues. Germline V gene sequence: CDR1 DFQATT, CDR2 SNEGSKA (reference sequence). V dropped 4 bases and J dropped 0 bases, with 9 bases sitting between them. CDR3 sequence reads: CSAKMGVNTEAFF. The CDR3 nucleotides read TGCAGTGCTAAAATGGGGGTGAACACTGAAGCTTTCTTT.

The genes are TRBV9 and TRBJ2-7; tentatively, D is TRBD1 or TRBD2 (6 bases each). The V gene's germline CDR1 is SGDLS and CDR2 YYNGEE. The CDR3 is 15 amino acids. V was trimmed by 4 bases and J by 7 bases, leaving 21 bases between them. Here the CDR3 reads CASSLRGTEGGEQYF. Written as DNA, the CDR3 is TGTGCCAGCAGCCTCCGAGGTACCGAGGGGGGAGAGCAGTACTTC. Full variable domain (rest looked up from reference TRBV9 and TRBJ2-7): DSGVTQTPKHLITATGQRVTLRCSPRSGDLSVYWYQQSLDQGLQFLIQYYNGEERAKGNILERFSAQQFPDLHSELNLSSLELGDSALYFCASSLRGTEGGEQYFGPGTRLTVT.

The table lists this clonotype with a few counts. V is TRBV5-1 and J is TRBJ2-5; D gene uncertain. CDR1 and CDR2 from the germline V gene are SGHRS and YFSETQ. CDR3 length equals 12 residues. Trimming shortened V by 5 bases and J by 1 base, and 6 bases separated the two germline ends. CDR3 sequence: CASRKPQETQYF. DNA of the CDR3: TGCGCCAGCAGAAAACCCCAAGAGACCCAGTACTTC.

There are many counts of this clonotype. This rearrangement joins TRBV5-1 to TRBJ2-1, with 10 bases identical to TRBD2. Germline trimming cut 6 bases from V and 8 bases from J; bases unmatched to any gene: 8. CDR1 and CDR2 (germline): SGHRS, YFSETQ. This CDR3 is built from 14 residues. The CDR3 is CASNGLAGVDEQFF. Here the CDR3 DNA reads TGCGCCAGCAACGGGCTAGCGGGAGTTGATGAGCAGTTCTTC.

This clonotype was counted at least ten times. This chain uses TRBV4-3 with TRBJ2-2; tentatively, D is TRBD2 (6 bases). Per germline, CDR1 LGHNA and CDR2 YSLEER. The CDR3 is 16 amino acids. The V end was cut by 0 bases, the J end by 7 bases, with 15 bases between. CDR3 bases: TGCGCCAGCAGCCAAGATACCCCTCTAGCGAGCGGGGAGCTGTTTTTT. This gives the protein CASSQDTPLASGELFF.